Below are 10 T cell receptor beta chains sequenced from a single sample in a study of chemoradiotherapy in HPV16-positive cancers (dated by TCRdb to between 2021 and 2023). Receptor libraries were prepared by the immunoSEQ multiplex PCR assay. Drawn from immuneACCESS, this table holds only the in-frame rearrangements with V and J called that TCRdb kept. Clones are partly lost; checked studies trace under half to an unresolved V gene and leave the rest unexplained. For this sample the table gives 29,000 or so clones, of which about 90% were detected only once. Approximately 22% of the sample lies in the top ten. The specimen comprised blood, sampled from a patient who underwent chemoradiotherapy. These receptors were obtained from a human donor with HPV-associated anogenital cancer.

The gene calls are TRBV10-1 and TRBJ1-5; possible D gene TRBD1, 6 bases. Trimming shortened V by 6 bases and J by 2 bases, and 17 bases separated the two germline ends. Per the germline V gene, CDR1 is WNHNN and CDR2 is SYGVQD (reference sequence). This CDR3 is 16 amino acids long. This CDR3 is CASRENRDLRNQPQHF. Here the CDR3 DNA reads TGCGCCAGCAGGGAAAACAGGGATTTACGCAATCAGCCCCAGCATTTT.

Of note for this clone: The junction shows a germline mismatch at one end, possibly a read error. The chain joins TRBV4-3 to TRBJ2-1; the D gene could be TRBD1 or TRBD2 (5 bases each). In germline, CDR1 is LGHNA, CDR2 YSLEER. The CDR3 extends over 15 amino acids. The CDR3 is CASSLKPGPGNAQFF. DNA of the CDR3: TGCGCCAGCAGCCTAAAACCGGGACCTGGAAATGCGCAGTTCTTC.

The CDR3 spells CASRAGTYSYEQYF. CDR3 sequence (DNA): TGTGCCAGCAGGGCCGGGACATACTCCTACGAGCAGTACTTC. This sequence joins TRBV7-9 and TRBJ2-7; a possible D gene is TRBD1 (6 bases). The CDR3 is 14 residues long. V lost 6 bases, J lost 0 bases, and 12 bases lay in between. Germline V gene sequence: CDR1 SEHNR, CDR2 FQNEAQ (reference sequence).

The chain couples TRBV30 to TRBJ2-1; D is tentatively TRBD1 or TRBD2 (5 bases each). The CDR3 sequence is 13 residues long. Germline CDR1 is GTSNPN and CDR2 is SVGIG (reference sequence). V lost 0 bases and J lost 4, with 7 bases in between. CDR3 region: CAWSVGAYNEQFF. Here the CDR3 DNA reads TGTGCCTGGAGTGTCGGGGCTTACAATGAGCAGTTCTTC.

The CDR3 sequence: CASSPGVGTSGPDEQFF. CDR3 in DNA: TGCGCCAGCAGCCCGGGGGTTGGGACTAGCGGGCCTGATGAGCAGTTCTTC. This chain connects TRBV5-1 to TRBJ2-1, with 12 bases fitting TRBD2. Germline-derived CDR1 and CDR2 are SGHRS and YFSETQ. The length of the CDR3 is 17 residues. The V and J ends lost 4 bases and 8 bases, in that order; junction bases with no gene match: 13.

The chain joins TRBV7-6 to TRBJ2-7; possibly TRBD1 for D (6 bases). The CDR3 loop spans 14 amino acids. Germline CDR1 reads SGHVS; CDR2 reads FNYEAQ. With 1 base removed from V and 5 bases from J, the gap between germline ends came to 12 bases. The CDR3 reads CASSLGAGTHEQYF. The CDR3 DNA reads TGTGCCAGCAGCTTAGGGGCCGGGACACACGAGCAGTACTTC.

This clone has a single count. The J gene is TRBJ2-7, the V gene TRBV30; D assignment may be TRBD1 or TRBD2 (6 bases each). Germline V CDR1 and CDR2: GTSNPN, SVGIG (reference sequence). The V end was cut by 2 bases, the J end by 5 bases, with 19 bases between. This CDR3 is 15 amino acids long. DNA of the CDR3: TGTGCCTGGAGTTATCATTCTTGGGGGGCAGACGAGCAGTACTTC. Translation gives CAWSYHSWGADEQYF.

The chain links TRBV28 to TRBJ2-3; possible D gene TRBD2, 5 bases. V was trimmed by 6 bases and J by 2 bases, leaving 12 bases between them. The CDR3 has 14 residues. In germline, CDR1 is MDHEN, CDR2 SYDVKM. CDR3 DNA sequence: TGTGCCAGCAGCGTCGGACTTATCACAGATACGCAGTATTTT. It encodes CASSVGLITDTQYF. The whole variable domain, remainder taken from reference TRBV28 and TRBJ2-3, is DVKVTQSSRYLVKRTGEKVFLECVQDMDHENMFWYRQDPGLGLRLIYFSYDVKMKEKGDIPEGYSVSREKKERFSLILESASTNQTSMYLCASSVGLITDTQYFGPGTRLTVL.

The V call is TRBV2, the J call TRBJ2-3, with D possibly being TRBD1 or TRBD2 (5 bases each). V lost 8 bases and J lost 1, with 16 bases in between. Germline lookup yields CDR1 SNHLY and CDR2 FYNNEI. CDR3 length: 15 amino acids. CDR3 nucleotides: TGTGCCAGCTCCGGTCGGGGACGGGGCACAGATACGCAGTATTTT. Translated: CASSGRGRGTDTQYF.

The chain couples TRBV6-5 to TRBJ2-2, with a weak D call TRBD2 (5 bases). The CDR3 has 12 residues. The germline CDR1 and CDR2 sequences are MNHEY and SVGAGI. V was trimmed by 4 bases and J by 8 bases, leaving 8 bases between them. The CDR3 coding sequence is TGTGCCAGCAGTTCCTTAGCGGGGGAGCTGTTTTTT. Its translation is CASSSLAGELFF.